These 30 T cell receptor beta chains were sequenced from one sample in a study of blood T cell repertoires in COVID-19. Method: immunoSEQ multiplex PCR; TCRdb's copy keeps in-frame clones and lacks some. The data contain 99,000 or so clones, around 84% of them seen just once; the ten biggest clones take up approximately 27%. Sequencing used peripheral blood. These receptors all stem from a man in his sixties with acute or convalescent COVID-19.

The chain has TRBV30 and TRBJ1-4; D gene uncertain. The V and J ends lost 0 bases and 7 bases respectively, with 9 bases between them. Germline lookup yields CDR1 GTSNPN and CDR2 SVGIG (reference sequence). The CDR3 loop spans 13 amino acids. The CDR3 loop reads CAWSVRVREKLFF. In DNA, the CDR3 is TGTGCCTGGAGTGTGCGGGTTCGTGAAAAACTGTTTTTT. Supplemented by reference TRBV30 and TRBJ1-4, the full variable domain reads SQTIHQWPATLVQPVGSPLSLECTVEGTSNPNLYWYRQAAGRGLQLLFYSVGIGQISSEVPQNLSASRPQDRQFILSSKKLLLSDSGFYLCAWSVRVREKLFFGSGTQLSVL.

CDR3 DNA: TGCAGCGTTGGGGGGCGGCCCAGCTCCTACAATGAGCAGTTCTTC. Protein: CSVGGRPSSYNEQFF. This chain uses TRBV29-1 with TRBJ2-1, with D tentatively TRBD1 (6 bases). The CDR3 extends over 15 amino acids. The germline V gene encodes CDR1 SQVTM and CDR2 ANQGSEA. Deletions cut 4 bases from V and 0 bases from J, with 13 bases between.

This rearrangement joins TRBV28 to TRBJ2-7, with TRBD2 as a possible D gene (6 bases). CDR1 and CDR2 (germline): MDHEN, SYDVKM. The CDR3 has 11 residues. Trimming shortened V by 2 bases and J by 8 bases, and 7 bases separated the two germline ends. The CDR3 bases are TGTGCCAGCAGTTTACGGGGGAAGCAGTACTTC. As protein: CASSLRGKQYF.

The chain links TRBV19 to TRBJ2-7, with D possibly matching TRBD1 (7 bases). The CDR3 contains 17 residues. V lost 7 bases and J lost 4, with 26 bases in between. Per the germline V gene, CDR1 is LNHDA and CDR2 is SQIVND (reference sequence). The CDR3 region has the DNA TGTGCCAGTACCCCACAGGGCGGGACAGAAAAATATTACGAGCAGTACGTC. Its protein is CASTPQGGTEKYYEQYV.

V and J are TRBV25-1 and TRBJ2-1; 9 bases are shared with TRBD1. V trimming: 6 bases; J trimming: 7 bases; junction bases outside the gene matches: 4. Germline V gives CDR1 MGHDK, CDR2 SYGVNS. The length of the CDR3 is 13 residues. The CDR3 sequence is CASRQGARNEQFF. CDR3 nucleotides: TGTGCCAGCAGACAGGGGGCGAGGAATGAGCAGTTCTTC. Based on the CDR3 plus reference TRBV25-1 and TRBJ2-1, the full variable domain is EADIYQTPRYLVIGTGKKITLECSQTMGHDKMYWYQQDPGMELHLIHYSYGVNSTEKGDLSSESTVSRIRTEHFPLTLESARPSHTSQYLCASRQGARNEQFFGPGTRLTVL.

The chain links TRBV28 to TRBJ1-6; 12 nucleotides match TRBD1. Trimming cost V 9 bases and J 9 bases; bases outside gene matches: 9. Germline V gives CDR1 MDHEN, CDR2 SYDVKM. The CDR3 is 15 amino acids. The CDR3 nucleotides are TGTGCCAGTCTGGGACAGGGGGCTTTCGCTTCACCCCTCCACTTT. Protein product: CASLGQGAFASPLHF.

This clone was seen a single time. The V and J genes are TRBV7-2 and TRBJ2-1; the D gene is possibly TRBD1 (5 bases). The CDR3 sequence is 12 residues long. Germline CDR1 SGHTA, CDR2 FQGNSA. V was trimmed by 5 bases and J by 9 bases, leaving 11 bases between them. For the CDR3, the DNA is TGTGCCAGCAGCAAGGGGAAGATTGAGCAGTTCTTC. It is translated as CASSKGKIEQFF.

The rearrangement links TRBV6-5 to TRBJ2-7, with 8 positions matching TRBD1. After removal of 5 bases from V and 6 bases from J, the junction contained 12 bases not matched to a gene. The germline CDR1 and CDR2 sequences are MNHEY and SVGAGI. This CDR3 spans 15 amino acids. The CDR3 sequence: CASSPDRGFIGEQYF. For the CDR3, the DNA is TGTGCCAGCAGTCCTGACAGGGGATTTATCGGCGAGCAGTACTTC.

The chain uses TRBV7-9 and TRBJ1-3; D is perhaps TRBD1 (5 bases). Trimming took 5 bases from V and 7 from J, leaving 9 bases between them. Per germline, CDR1 SEHNR and CDR2 FQNEAQ (reference sequence). The CDR3 covers 12 residues. CDR3 loop: CASSKEGNTIYF. The DNA for the CDR3 is TGTGCCAGCAGCAAAGAGGGGAACACCATATATTTT.

The V and J genes are TRBV12-3 or TRBV12-4 and TRBJ2-7; D perhaps matches TRBD2 (6 bases). The CDR3 has 11 amino acids. V lost 5 bases and J 4 bases, leaving 6 bases between the germline ends. This CDR3 reads CASSAGYEQYF. CDR3 DNA sequence: TGTGCCAGCAGTGCGGGGTACGAGCAGTACTTC.

This chain connects TRBV27 to TRBJ1-3; tentatively, D is TRBD1 (6 bases). Germline V gene data show CDR1 as MNHEY and CDR2 as SMNVEV (reference sequence). V lost 0 bases to trimming and J lost 2 bases, with 8 bases between them. The CDR3 extends over 15 amino acids. CDR3 DNA: TGTGCCAGCAGTTTATCGGGGGCGGCTGGAAACACCATATATTTT. This encodes CASSLSGAAGNTIYF.

This CDR3 is CATGAGQRDTEAFF. DNA of the CDR3: TGCGCCACCGGCGCGGGGCAGAGGGACACTGAAGCTTTCTTT. This sequence joins TRBV5-1 and TRBJ1-1; tentative D call: TRBD1 (5 bases). Germline assignment: CDR1 SGHRS and CDR2 YFSETQ. V lost 9 bases and J lost 3, with 18 bases in between. The CDR3 length is 14 residues.

This clone has only a few counts. The rearrangement joins TRBV24-1 to TRBJ1-4; tentatively, D is TRBD1 (5 bases). Trimming shortened V by 4 bases and J by 17 bases, and 13 bases separated the two germline ends. Germline CDR1 is KGHDR and CDR2 is SFDVKD. CDR3 length: 11 residues. The CDR3 bases are TGTGCCACCAGTGACCGTGGACACTTCTTTTTT. Translated: CATSDRGHFFF.

This clone showed up just once. The chain employs TRBV5-6 and TRBJ2-2; D ambiguous. This CDR3 has 12 amino acids. The V and J ends lost 0 bases and 7 bases respectively, with 4 bases between them. Germline V gene data show CDR1 as SGHDT and CDR2 as YYEEEE. CDR3 sequence: CASSLGLGELFF. CDR3 in DNA: TGTGCCAGCAGCTTGGGGCTCGGGGAGCTGTTTTTT.

The table lists this clone with a count of one. CDR3 in DNA: TGTGCCAGCAGACCGGGACAGCTCTACGAGCAGTACTTC. Amino acid sequence: CASRPGQLYEQYF. The chain has TRBV28 and TRBJ2-7; 7 positions match TRBD1. Per germline, CDR1 MDHEN and CDR2 SYDVKM. This CDR3 is 13 amino acids long. J was trimmed by 3 bases and V by 6 bases; bases with no gene match: 5.

This chain uses TRBV7-2 with TRBJ1-5; tentative D call: TRBD1 (5 bases). Per the germline V gene, CDR1 is SGHTA and CDR2 is FQGNSA. The CDR3 length is 17 residues. V was shortened by 2 bases and J by 1 base, with 15 bases between the two germline ends. CDR3 residues: CASSLRGSGGSNQPQHF. The CDR3 DNA is TGTGCCAGCAGCTTAAGAGGGTCGGGGGGGAGCAATCAGCCCCAGCATTTT.

V usage is TRBV4-1 and J usage is TRBJ1-2, with D possibly TRBD1 on 6 matching bases. Germline CDR1 is MGHRA and CDR2 is YSYEKL. This CDR3 has 14 amino acids. V lost 0 bases and J lost 7, with 12 bases in between. The CDR3 region is CASSQDEGVGGYTF. In nucleotides, the CDR3 is TGCGCCAGCAGCCAAGACGAGGGGGTCGGTGGCTACACCTTC.

The chain recombines TRBV18 with TRBJ2-1, with 11 bases identical to TRBD1. From germline, CDR1 is KGHSH and CDR2 LQKENI. The CDR3 runs to 13 residues. The junction had 2 bases not matched to a gene; V was cut back by 4 bases and J by 9 bases. CDR3 DNA: TGTGCCAGCTCACTTGGGACAGGGGGTGAGCAGTTCTTC. Translated, it gives CASSLGTGGEQFF.

Written as DNA, the CDR3 is TGCGCCAGCAGCTTGGGCCTGACAGAGGCAGATACGCAGTATTTT. This sequence encodes CASSLGLTEADTQYF. The chain carries TRBV5-1 and TRBJ2-3; possible D gene TRBD1, 5 bases. The CDR3 spans 15 residues. The germline gives CDR1 SGHRS, CDR2 YFSETQ. Between the trimmed V and J ends, which lost 0 bases and 4 bases, there was a span of 12 bases.

V and J are TRBV6-5 and TRBJ2-1, with 10 bases fitting TRBD2. Germline trimming cut 6 bases from V and 9 bases from J; bases unmatched to any gene: 8. Germline CDR1 is MNHEY and CDR2 is SVGAGI. There are 14 residues in the CDR3. The CDR3: CASRQSGRAVEQFF. The DNA for the CDR3 is TGTGCCAGCAGACAAAGCGGGAGGGCTGTTGAGCAGTTCTTC.

CDR3 sequence: CASSQQSPAAYEQYF. In DNA form, the CDR3 reads TGTGCCAGCAGCCAACAATCCCCTGCGGCCTACGAGCAGTACTTC. The chain employs TRBV3-1 (or the pseudogene TRBV3-2) and TRBJ2-7; no definite D call. Trimming took 2 bases from V and 2 from J, leaving 13 bases between them. The CDR3 runs 15 residues. Germline V gene lookup returns CDR1 LGHDT and CDR2 YNNKEL (reference sequence).

A single count supports this clone. The chain employs TRBV28 and TRBJ2-7; maybe TRBD2 (6 bases). CDR1 is MDHEN and CDR2 is SYDVKM in the germline V gene. The V and J ends lost 5 bases and 4 bases respectively, with 18 bases between them. The CDR3 loop spans 15 amino acids. CDR3 sequence (DNA): TGTGCCAGCAGTATACCGGGACTGAACCTTTACGAGCAGTACTTC. Encoded protein: CASSIPGLNLYEQYF.

V is TRBV12-5 and J is TRBJ2-1, with TRBD1 matching over 11 bases. CDR3 length: 17 residues. The J segment lost 3 bases and the V segment lost 1 base, leaving 5 bases of the junction unmatched. Germline V lookup: CDR1 LGHNT, CDR2 FRNRAP. The CDR3 DNA reads TGTGCTAGTGGTTTGGCCTGGACAGGGGGCCTCTACAATGAGCAGTTCTTC. Translated: CASGLAWTGGLYNEQFF. The full variable domain, rest sourced from reference TRBV12-5 and TRBJ2-1, is DARVTQTPRHKVTEMGQEVTMRCQPILGHNTVFWYRQTMMQGLELLAYFRNRAPLDDSGMPKDRFSAEMPDATLATLKIQPSEPRDSAVYFCASGLAWTGGLYNEQFFGPGTRLTVL.

V gene TRBV2 combines with J gene TRBJ2-7; 8 positions match TRBD1. CDR3 size: 14 residues. CDR1 is SNHLY and CDR2 is FYNNEI in the germline V gene. After removal of 7 bases from V and 6 bases from J, the junction contained 11 bases not matched to a gene. CDR3 amino acids: CASNGQGGIGEQYV. CDR3 bases: TGTGCCAGCAATGGACAGGGCGGAATTGGCGAGCAGTACGTC.

This clone was counted once. V and J are TRBV2 and TRBJ2-5; 8 bases line up with TRBD1. CDR1 SNHLY and CDR2 FYNNEI come from the germline V gene. The CDR3 consists of 12 residues. V was clipped by 6 bases and J by 5 bases; unmatched bases: 2. The chain's CDR3 is CASRDREETQYF. The CDR3, as DNA: TGTGCCAGCAGGGACAGGGAGGAGACCCAGTACTTC.

The chain links TRBV19 to TRBJ1-1, with D unclear. CDR3 length: 15 residues. Trimming cost V 1 base and J 0 bases, with 9 bases left between them. The germline CDR1 and CDR2 sequences are LNHDA and SQIVND (reference sequence). CDR3 region: CASSIGMGLNTEAFF. DNA for the CDR3: TGTGCCAGTAGTATAGGGATGGGCCTGAACACTGAAGCTTTCTTT.

Concerning this clone: This specimen includes other DNA sequences encoding the same CDR3. The chain links TRBV18 to TRBJ1-2; 10 positions agree with TRBD1. V lost 4 bases and J lost 3; bases outside the gene matches: 5. The CDR3 sequence is 15 residues long. Per the germline V gene, CDR1 is KGHSH and CDR2 is LQKENI. For the CDR3, the DNA is TGTGCCAGCTCACGGGGGACAGGGGCCGACTATGGCTACACCTTC. Encoded protein: CASSRGTGADYGYTF.

In its sample, this clone was seen a few times. The chain couples TRBV7-9 to TRBJ2-1; 7 positions match TRBD2. This CDR3 is 17 amino acids long. CDR1 is SEHNR, CDR2 FQNEAQ, per germline (reference sequence). The ends lost 8 bases at V and 0 bases at J; junction bases unmatched: 13. CDR3 protein: CASSPTLGGSSYNEQFF. The CDR3 DNA follows: TGTGCCAGCTCGCCAACTCTTGGCGGGAGCTCCTACAATGAGCAGTTCTTC.

A few counts support this clone. V usage is TRBV1 and J usage is TRBJ2-5; whether TRBD2, the table's D call, matches the DNA was not checked. TRBV1 is given as a pseudogene. The CDR3 loop spans 17 amino acids. The CDR3 loop reads CTSSQEKPAVARKTQYF. CDR3 nucleotides: TGCACCAGCAGCCAAGAAAAACCAGCGGTAGCGAGGAAGACCCAGTACTTC.

Here the CDR3 reads CASRPRGRETQYF. CDR3 nucleotide sequence: TGTGCCAGCAGACCCAGGGGGCGAGAGACCCAGTACTTC. The V gene is TRBV5-6, the J gene TRBJ2-5; 8 positions agree with TRBD1. Germline V gene lookup returns CDR1 SGHDT and CDR2 YYEEEE. J was trimmed by 4 bases and V by 5 bases; bases with no gene match: 4. The CDR3 contains 13 residues.